These 7 T cell receptor beta chains were sequenced from one sample in a study of breast tumors, draining lymph nodes, adjacent tissues. Each CDR3 protein is one row after TCRdb ran MiXCR on the multiplex PCR reads. The table shows around 140,000 distinct CDR3 sequences, with 20% to 25% occurring only once. Samples came from axillary lymph nodes draining the breast cancer. The specimen was axillary lymph node tissue. The origin of the receptors is a female donor with breast cancer. Some clones in this sample may be carry-over from other donors' samples.

This rearrangement joins TRBV7-2 to TRBJ2-3; D might be TRBD2 (6 bases). Trimming pared 7 bases from V and 3 bases from J, leaving 14 bases between. The germline gives CDR1 SGHTA, CDR2 FQGNSA. The CDR3 totals 14 residues. The CDR3 reads CASTLGGRTDTQYF. CDR3 DNA sequence: TGTGCCAGCACCCTGGGGGGAAGGACAGATACGCAGTATTTT.

This clonotype was counted ten times or more. The J gene is TRBJ2-1, the V gene TRBV12-3 or TRBV12-4; TRBD2 matches 7 bases. The CDR3 is 14 amino acids. J gave up 8 bases and V 8 bases, and 12 bases lay outside the gene matches. CDR3 sequence (DNA): TGTGCCAGCGGGGGATTGGGCGGGAGTTATGAGCAGTTCTTC. Its translation is CASGGLGGSYEQFF.

The chain carries TRBV7-2 and TRBJ2-7; 10 nucleotides match TRBD2. The length of the CDR3 is 16 residues. The germline gives CDR1 SGHTA, CDR2 FQGNSA. V shed 2 bases and J 0 bases; nucleotides not matched to a gene: 4. For the CDR3, the DNA is TGTGCCAGCAGCTTACGGACTAGCGGCAGCTCCTACGAGCAGTACTTC. It yields the protein CASSLRTSGSSYEQYF.

The sample holds many counts of this clonotype. This chain joins TRBV20-1 and TRBJ1-2, with D uncertain. Per the germline V gene, CDR1 is DFQATT and CDR2 is SNEGSKA (reference sequence). The CDR3 is 12 residues long. V dropped 5 bases and J dropped 8 bases, with 15 bases sitting between them. CDR3 protein: CSARTASVGYTF. The CDR3 coding sequence is TGCAGTGCTCGAACAGCGTCGGTCGGCTACACCTTC.

This clonotype was counted ten times or more. This sequence joins TRBV10-2 and TRBJ2-7; D might be TRBD2 (5 bases). Trimming cost V 5 bases and J 3 bases, with 26 bases left between them. CDR3 length: 18 residues. Per the germline V gene, CDR1 is WSHSY and CDR2 is SAAADI. Here the CDR3 reads CASSRRPRGVDRIYEQYF. The DNA for the CDR3 is TGCGCCAGCAGTCGCCGTCCCCGGGGTGTGGATAGGATCTACGAGCAGTACTTC.

Many counts were recorded for this clonotype. This sequence joins TRBV29-1 and TRBJ2-7; D is possibly TRBD1 or TRBD2 (5 bases each). The V end lost 5 bases, the J end lost 0 bases, and 14 bases lay between the germline ends. Germline-derived CDR1 and CDR2 are SQVTM and ANQGSEA. The CDR3 length is 14 residues. As DNA, the CDR3 is TGCAGCGTTTTGGGACCCGGGACCTCCTACGAGCAGTACTTC. It encodes CSVLGPGTSYEQYF.

As for this clonotype: A much larger clone differs by one base, so this may be a read error. The rearrangement uses TRBV5-1 and TRBJ2-1; no clear D. The CDR3 consists of 13 residues. The germline V gene has CDR1 SGHRS and CDR2 YFSETQ. This CDR3 reads CAGSLDRSAEQFF. The DNA of the CDR3 is TGTGCCGGCAGCTTGGATCGAAGTGCTGAGCAGTTCTTC. The full variable domain, with the rest looked up from reference TRBV5-1 and TRBJ2-1, is KAGVTQTPRYLIKTRGQQVTLSCSPISGHRSVSWYQQTPGQGLQFLFEYFSETQRNKGNFPGRFSGRQFSNSRSEMNVSTLELGDSALYLCAGSLDRSAEQFFGPGTRLTVL.